This T cell receptor beta chain came from a study of T cell responses to AZD1222 COVID-19 vaccine. Study outcomes and limitations: Nearly half of unique spike-specific TCRs reportedly avoided B.1.351 and B.1.1.7 mutated regions. Most donors were white British, females outnumbered males, and clonal diversity was possibly underestimated.

Here immunoSEQ multiplex PCR was the method, and the copy in TCRdb shows in-frame clones only, minus some. The sample holds nearly 110,000 clones, roughly nine tenths seen once. Combined were second doses at about 4 or about 12 weeks. Turning to this clone: The antigen is undetermined.

The CDR3 covers 16 residues. V lost 5 bases and J lost 1; bases outside the gene matches: 10. In germline, CDR1 is SGHKS, CDR2 YYEKEE (reference sequence). The rearrangement joins TRBV5-5 to TRBJ1-1; 8 positions match TRBD1. The TCR comes from an adult who received the AZD1222 COVID-19 vaccine. The specimen was peripheral blood, collected 28 days after the second AZD1222 dose. CDR3 in amino acids: CASSLGTGLPNTEAFF. The CDR3 DNA sequence: TGTGCCAGCAGTCTCGGGACAGGACTACCGAACACTGAAGCTTTCTTT.